The subject of this entry is one T cell receptor beta chain. Produced via immunoSEQ multiplex PCR; TCRdb's table is partial and in-frame only. The data show fewer than 90,000 clones, less than 90% seen once. The data belong to a study of OX40 agonist ivuxolimab in advanced cancers. Sequencing used CD4+ or CD8+ T cells sorted from blood, obtained in a trial of the OX40 agonist ivuxolimab. This receptor was obtained from an adult with an advanced solid tumor such as melanoma, head and neck, liver or kidney cancer.

In DNA form, the CDR3 reads TGTGCCAGCAGTCGAGAAGGGGGGCGGTTCACTGAAGCTTTCTTT. This sequence encodes CASSREGGRFTEAFF. The V gene is TRBV6-5, the J gene TRBJ1-1; possibly TRBD1 for D (6 bases). From germline, CDR1 is MNHEY and CDR2 SVGAGI. Between the trimmed V and J ends, which lost 5 bases and 4 bases, there was a span of 17 bases. The CDR3 length is 15 residues.